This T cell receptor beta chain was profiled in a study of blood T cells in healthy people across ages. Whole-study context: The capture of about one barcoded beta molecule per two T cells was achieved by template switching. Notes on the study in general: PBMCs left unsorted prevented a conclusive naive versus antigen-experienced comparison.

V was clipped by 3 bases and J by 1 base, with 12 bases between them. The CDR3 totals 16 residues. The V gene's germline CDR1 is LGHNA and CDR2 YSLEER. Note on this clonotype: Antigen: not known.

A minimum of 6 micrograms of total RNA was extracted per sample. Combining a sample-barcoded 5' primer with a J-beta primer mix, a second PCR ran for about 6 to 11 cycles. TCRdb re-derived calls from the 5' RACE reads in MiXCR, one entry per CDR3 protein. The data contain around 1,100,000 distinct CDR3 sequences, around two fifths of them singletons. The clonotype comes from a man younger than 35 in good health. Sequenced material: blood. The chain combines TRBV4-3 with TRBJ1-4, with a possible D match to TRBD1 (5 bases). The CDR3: CASSHSFQGTNEKLFF. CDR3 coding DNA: TGCGCCAGCAGCCACTCGTTCCAGGGAACTAATGAAAAACTGTTTTTT.